These 9 T cell receptor beta chains share one sample of origin, sequenced in a study of cytomegalovirus exposure and HLA in healthy donors. The PCR employed 60 Vbeta primers together with 13 Jbeta primers. Here immunoSEQ multiplex PCR was the method, and the copy in TCRdb shows in-frame clones only, minus some. The sample contains about 110,000 clones, about 74% of which appear only once. The sequenced sample was PBMCs. The receptors stem from a man younger than 45 in good health and CMV-seropositive.

The rearrangement links TRBV5-4 to TRBJ2-1; 8 bases are a match to TRBD1. This CDR3 is built from 15 residues. CDR1 and CDR2 from the germline V gene are SGHNT and YYREEE (reference sequence). V was pared by 0 bases and J by 7 bases, with 6 bases of the junction left unmatched. CDR3 sequence: CASSLVGTGWNEQFF. For the CDR3, the DNA is TGTGCCAGCAGCTTGGTGGGGACAGGCTGGAATGAGCAGTTCTTC.

CDR3 sequence (DNA): TGTGCCAGCAGTTACTCGGCAGGGGGCGACTATGGCTACACCTTC. Protein product: CASSYSAGGDYGYTF. The V call is TRBV6-5, the J call TRBJ1-2, with TRBD1 identical over 8 bases. The CDR3 runs 15 residues. Trimming took 0 bases from V and 3 from J; bases not matched to a gene: 3. The V gene's germline CDR1 is MNHEY and CDR2 SVGAGI.

V and J are TRBV2 and TRBJ2-2, with 8 bases lining up with TRBD1. V was clipped by 5 bases and J by 6 bases; unmatched bases: 5. Germline loops: CDR1 SNHLY, CDR2 FYNNEI. CDR3 size: 14 residues. Here the CDR3 reads CASSIETGAGELFF. CDR3 coding DNA: TGTGCCAGCAGTATCGAGACAGGGGCCGGGGAGCTGTTTTTT. Supplemented by reference TRBV2 and TRBJ2-2, the full variable domain reads EPEVTQTPSHQVTQMGQEVILRCVPISNHLYFYWYRQILGQKVEFLVSFYNNEISEKSEIFDDQFSVERPDGSNFTLKIRSTKLEDSAMYFCASSIETGAGELFFGEGSRLTVL.

A few counts support this clone. V gene TRBV6-5 combines with J gene TRBJ2-5, with D maybe TRBD2 (6 bases). Germline lookup yields CDR1 MNHEY and CDR2 SVGAGI. CDR3 length equals 13 residues. Trimming took 6 bases from V and 4 from J, leaving 12 bases between them. The CDR3 here is CASSIGGIETQYF. In DNA form, the CDR3 reads TGTGCCAGCAGCATAGGAGGGATAGAGACCCAGTACTTC.

The V call is TRBV9, the J call TRBJ2-1; TRBD2 matches at 7 bases. Trimming removed 0 bases from V and 9 bases from J; junction bases left unmatched: 0. CDR3 length: 12 residues. Germline V CDR1 and CDR2: SGDLS, YYNGEE. The CDR3 DNA is TGTGCCAGCAGCGTAGGGGGGGGTGAGCAGTTCTTC. Translation: CASSVGGGEQFF.

This clone was counted only a few times. This chain connects TRBV6-1 to TRBJ1-5, with a weak D call TRBD1 (5 bases). With 6 bases removed from V and 3 bases from J, the gap between germline ends came to 12 bases. CDR1 and CDR2 (germline): MNHNS, SASEGT. The CDR3 has 14 amino acids. The CDR3 here is CASRRAGPNQPQHF. For the CDR3, the DNA is TGTGCCAGCAGAAGGGCGGGGCCCAATCAGCCCCAGCATTTT.

The chain links TRBV13 to TRBJ2-2; D possibly corresponds to TRBD1 (6 bases). Trimming removed 2 bases from V and 3 bases from J, with 10 bases in between. The length of the CDR3 is 15 residues. Germline lookup yields CDR1 PRHDT and CDR2 FYEKMQ (reference sequence). The CDR3 DNA reads as TGTGCCAGCAGCTTACTGACAGGTCACACCGGGGAGCTGTTTTTT. Encoded protein: CASSLLTGHTGELFF.

This clone appeared a single time. The chain recombines TRBV6-6 with TRBJ2-3; D is possibly TRBD2 (5 bases). Trimming cost V 7 bases and J 0 bases, with 11 bases left between them. This CDR3 has 14 amino acids. Germline assignment: CDR1 MNHNY and CDR2 SVGAGI (reference sequence). The DNA of the CDR3 is TGTGCCAGCATGGGAGTTGGAAGCACAGATACGCAGTATTTT. Protein sequence: CASMGVGSTDTQYF.

This clone was found a few times. The gene calls are TRBV2 and TRBJ1-1; a possible D gene is TRBD1 (5 bases). Germline loops: CDR1 SNHLY, CDR2 FYNNEI. Trimming pared 4 bases from V and 0 bases from J, leaving 12 bases between. The CDR3 is 15 residues long. The CDR3 DNA sequence: TGTGCCAGCAGTGGCGTAAGGGGCGTGAACACTGAAGCTTTCTTT. It yields the protein CASSGVRGVNTEAFF.